Following are 5 T cell receptor beta chains from one sample sequenced in a study of OX40 agonist ivuxolimab in advanced cancers. Here immunoSEQ multiplex PCR was the method, and the copy in TCRdb shows in-frame clones only, minus some. This sample has about 70,000 clones, with over 70% found just once. The sequencing here drew on CD4+ or CD8+ T cells sorted from blood, taken in a trial of the OX40 agonist ivuxolimab. The receptors were gathered from an adult with an advanced solid tumor such as melanoma, head and neck, liver or kidney cancer.

The chain uses TRBV5-4 and TRBJ1-1; D may be TRBD1 (5 bases). Trimming cost V 4 bases and J 7 bases, with 20 bases left between them. CDR3 length: 15 residues. The germline V gene has CDR1 SGHNT and CDR2 YYREEE (reference sequence). The CDR3 spells CASSPGTPGGFEAFF. CDR3 bases: TGTGCCAGCAGCCCTGGGACCCCCGGCGGATTTGAAGCTTTCTTT.

The J gene is TRBJ1-1, the V gene TRBV6-5; 9 bases map to TRBD1. V gave up 4 bases and J gave up 1 base; unmatched junction bases: 7. CDR1 is MNHEY, CDR2 SVGAGI, per germline. CDR3 length: 16 amino acids. The CDR3 DNA reads TGTGCCAGCAGTTCCCCCGGGACAGGGCCGAACACTGAAGCTTTCTTT. Translated: CASSSPGTGPNTEAFF.

The chain combines TRBV10-3 with TRBJ2-1; TRBD1 or TRBD2 may be the D gene (5 bases each). The V end was cut by 5 bases, the J end by 2 bases, with 13 bases between. This CDR3 has 15 residues. CDR1 is ENHRY and CDR2 is SYGVKD in the germline V gene. The CDR3 coding sequence is TGTGCCATCAGTCGATCCGGGGCTACCTACAATGAGCAGTTCTTC. Translating gives CAISRSGATYNEQFF.

The chain employs TRBV7-8 and TRBJ1-1; D is ambiguous. The V end was cut by 5 bases, the J end by 1 base, with 8 bases between. Germline assignment: CDR1 SGHVS and CDR2 FQNEAQ. This CDR3 is 13 amino acids long. The CDR3 loop reads CASSQWQNTEAFF. The CDR3 DNA reads TGTGCCAGCAGCCAATGGCAGAACACTGAAGCTTTCTTT. The full variable domain, rest sourced from reference TRBV7-8 and TRBJ1-1, is GAGVSQSPRYKVAKRGQDVALRCDPISGHVSLFWYQQALGQGPEFLTYFQNEAQLDKSGLPSDRFFAERPEGSVSTLKIQRTQQEDSAVYLCASSQWQNTEAFFGQGTRLTVV.

This chain links TRBV7-2 with TRBJ1-2, with 8 bases identical to TRBD1. The CDR3 runs to 15 residues. CDR1 is SGHTA and CDR2 is FQGNSA in the germline V gene. With V trimmed by 1 base and J by 8 bases, 9 bases remained unmatched. The CDR3 region has the DNA TGTGCCAGCAGCTTAGGAATAGGACAGGGTGAAGGCTACACCTTC. Translated: CASSLGIGQGEGYTF.